The clone carrying this T cell receptor beta chain showed up many times. Among ophthalmopathy patients, the Clinical Activity Score reached at least 3, the NOSPECS grade reached at least 4, and duration remained under 3 months. The study left out patients who had uncontrolled infection, other autoimmune disease, pregnancy or lactation. Diagnoses were established using clinical symptoms, serum thyroxine and TRAb, thyroid ultrasound and orbital computed tomography. The data are from a study of T cells in Graves' hyperthyroidism and ophthalmopathy. Amplified regions were TCR beta CDR3 sequences from RNA transcripts. The HTBI primer set drove a first-round RT-PCR of the TCR CDR3. TCRdb recomputed calls from the multiplex PCR reads with MiXCR, one row per CDR3 protein. Counted here are a few hundred thousand distinct CDR3 sequences, roughly 15% occurring once; the ten biggest clones make up around 20%.

The CDR3 spans 15 residues. The V end was cut by 4 bases, the J end by 5 bases, with 17 bases between. Germline CDR1 reads LGHDT; CDR2 reads YNNKEL (reference sequence). J is TRBJ1-1 and V is TRBV3-1; D may be TRBD1 (6 bases). The source is a woman aged 25 to 39 with Graves' ophthalmopathy. Sequenced input: blood. CDR3 sequence: CASSPNRGGGTEAFF. The CDR3, as DNA: TGTGCCAGCAGCCCCAATAGGGGGGGAGGTACTGAAGCTTTCTTT.